Listed here are 14 T cell receptor beta chains from one sample, sequenced in a study of blood T cells in healthy people across ages. With a J-beta primer mix and a sample-barcoded 5' primer, a second PCR ran about 7 to 12 cycles. Each CDR3 protein is one row after TCRdb ran MiXCR on the 5' RACE reads. Among about 730,000 distinct CDR3 sequences listed, approximately 39% were seen once. The sequencing input was blood. These receptor sequences come from a woman aged 60-75 years in good health.

The chain recombines TRBV5-6 with TRBJ2-7; 8 nucleotides align to TRBD1. Germline CDR1 and CDR2: SGHDT and YYEEEE. Unmatched junction bases numbered 8, after V lost 3 bases and J lost 3 bases. The CDR3 is 15 amino acids. For the CDR3, the DNA is TGTGCCAGCAGCTCCGCCTGGACAGGGATCTACGAGCAGTACTTC. Translation gives CASSSAWTGIYEQYF.

This clonotype was picked up one time. The rearrangement links TRBV20-1 to TRBJ2-4; possible D gene TRBD2, 5 bases. The V gene's germline CDR1 is DFQATT and CDR2 SNEGSKA (reference sequence). The CDR3 totals 12 residues. The V gene lost 4 bases and the J gene lost 6 bases, with 10 bases spanning the gap. The CDR3 DNA reads TGCAGTGCTAAAGGGAGTGGAAACATTCAGTACTTC. Protein: CSAKGSGNIQYF.

This clonotype was seen only a few times. CDR3 DNA: TGCGCCAGCAGCCAGGGGAGGAGAGGTCCTTCTAACTATGGCTACACCTTC. It codes for CASSQGRRGPSNYGYTF. The chain carries TRBV4-3 and TRBJ1-2; the D is unclear. Germline CDR1 reads LGHNA; CDR2 reads YSLEER. This CDR3 spans 17 amino acids. Trimming left V 3 bases short and J 0 bases short, with 17 bases between.

This clonotype was seen only a few times. This may be a read error, as it is one base from a much larger clone. This rearrangement joins TRBV28 to TRBJ2-3; D not resolved. The CDR3 is 15 amino acids. V gave up 2 bases and J gave up 0 bases, with 9 bases separating them. Germline CDR1 and CDR2: MDHEN and SYDVKM. This chain's CDR3 is CASSLAALSTDTQYF. As DNA, the CDR3 is TGTGCCAGCAGTTTAGCAGCATTAAGCACAGATACGCAGTATTTT. Supplemented by reference TRBV28 and TRBJ2-3, the full variable domain reads DVKVTQSSRYLVKRTGEKVFLECVQDMDHENMFWYRQDPGLGLRLIYFSYDVKMKEKGDIPEGYSVSREKKERFSLILESASTNQTSMYLCASSLAALSTDTQYFGPGTRLTVL.

The chain combines TRBV29-1 with TRBJ1-1; D remains ambiguous. Germline values: CDR1 SQVTM, CDR2 ANQGSEA. With 5 bases removed from V and 1 base from J, the gap between germline ends came to 5 bases. This CDR3 comprises 11 residues. CDR3 sequence (DNA): TGCAGCGTTCCCTGGAACACTGAAGCTTTCTTT. Protein product: CSVPWNTEAFF.

As regards this clonotype: A single base separates this from a much larger clone, so it may be a read error. The rearrangement joins TRBV5-1 to TRBJ2-1; no clear D gene. The DNA end lines up better with TRBJ2-7; the J call may be wrong. From germline, CDR1 is SGHRS and CDR2 YFSETQ. There are 14 residues in the CDR3. CDR3 loop: CVSSLGDTSYEQYF. CDR3 DNA sequence: TGCGTCAGCAGCTTGGGTGACACCTCCTACGAGCAGTACTTC.

This clonotype has more than one count but fewer than ten. V is TRBV27 and J is TRBJ1-4; no clear D gene. Germline V lookup: CDR1 MNHEY, CDR2 SMNVEV (reference sequence). This CDR3 comprises 16 residues. Trimming removed 5 bases at V and 3 bases at J, with 16 bases between. CDR3 amino acids: CASSPREKVANEKLFF. The DNA of the CDR3 is TGTGCCAGCAGTCCCCGGGAGAAAGTAGCTAATGAAAAACTGTTTTTT.

This rearrangement joins TRBV28 to TRBJ2-2, with TRBD2 as a possible D gene (6 bases). Per germline, CDR1 MDHEN and CDR2 SYDVKM. V was pared by 3 bases and J by 5 bases, with 13 bases between. The CDR3 extends over 15 amino acids. This CDR3 is CASSFSRELTGELFF. The CDR3 coding sequence is TGTGCCAGCAGTTTCTCTCGGGAGTTAACCGGGGAGCTGTTTTTT.

There are many counts of this clonotype. V gene TRBV20-1 combines with J gene TRBJ2-7; 9 bases agree with TRBD2. V was pared by 0 bases and J by 3 bases, with 9 bases of the junction left unmatched. CDR1 and CDR2 (germline): DFQATT, SNEGSKA (reference sequence). CDR3 size: 16 residues. The CDR3 coding sequence is TGCAGTGCTAGAGATCCTAATAGCGGGAGTATCTACGAGCAGTACTTC. This gives the protein CSARDPNSGSIYEQYF.

This clonotype was counted only a few times. The chain couples TRBV6-5 to TRBJ2-5; 11 bases agree with TRBD2. Per germline, CDR1 MNHEY and CDR2 SVGAGI. The CDR3 runs to 16 residues. The V segment lost 2 bases and the J segment 5 bases; nucleotides outside the gene matches: 7. CDR3 region: CASSYQLAGAGETQYF. CDR3 DNA: TGTGCCAGCAGTTACCAACTAGCGGGAGCAGGGGAGACCCAGTACTTC.

The chain recombines TRBV5-5 with TRBJ1-4, with D uncertain. Germline loops: CDR1 SGHKS, CDR2 YYEKEE (reference sequence). The CDR3 length is 17 residues. Trimming shortened V by 2 bases and J by 4 bases, and 18 bases separated the two germline ends. CDR3 bases: TGTGCCAGCAGCTTTAGGAGAGGGTTGCGAATTAATGAAAAACTGTTTTTT. This sequence encodes CASSFRRGLRINEKLFF.

In this sample, this clonotype turned up a few times. The J gene is TRBJ2-7, the V gene TRBV12-3 or TRBV12-4; 7 nucleotides match TRBD1. The CDR3 is 15 amino acids. With 0 bases clipped from V and 5 bases from J, the junction kept 7 bases outside the gene matches. CDR3 DNA sequence: TGTGCCAGCAGTTTAGCGCTACAGGGGAGTCACGAGCAGTACTTC. Translation: CASSLALQGSHEQYF.

As for this clonotype: This sequence may be a read error, since a much larger clone differs from it by one base. The gene calls are TRBV6-5 and TRBJ2-1, with 14 bases that match TRBD2. The CDR3 spans 16 residues. From germline, CDR1 is MNHEY and CDR2 SVGAGI. Unmatched junction bases numbered 14, after V lost 6 bases and J lost 13 bases. In nucleotides, the CDR3 is TGTGCCAGCAGGAGGGGACTAGCGGGAGAGTCGGAGACCCAGTTCTTC. The encoded protein is CASRRGLAGESETQFF.

The J gene is TRBJ1-3, the V gene TRBV18, with TRBD1 identical over 8 bases. This CDR3 spans 17 amino acids. The J segment lost 0 bases and the V segment lost 3 bases, leaving 7 bases of the junction unmatched. The germline V gene has CDR1 KGHSH and CDR2 LQKENI. CDR3 DNA sequence: TGTGCCAGCTCACCTCAAGGACAGGGCGTCTCTGGAAACACCATATATTTT. Amino acids: CASSPQGQGVSGNTIYF.